A single sample gave rise to the 29 T cell receptor beta chains below, sequenced in a study of blood T cell repertoires in COVID-19. Clones were sequenced by immunoSEQ multiplex PCR, and TCRdb holds only the in-frame ones, with some missing. The table includes roughly 230,000 clones, approximately 84% detected once. The sequencing input was PBMCs or T cells enriched from blood (not recorded which). These receptors originate from a man in his fifties or sixties who had recovered from COVID-19.

V usage is TRBV6-5 and J usage is TRBJ1-4; TRBD1 might be the D (5 bases). CDR1 is MNHEY, CDR2 SVGAGI, per germline. The CDR3 has 14 residues. V was shortened by 6 bases and J by 7 bases, with 15 bases between the two germline ends. Here the CDR3 DNA reads TGTGCCAGCAGCCCGGGAGGGGTGGGTGAAAAACTGTTTTTT. It specifies CASSPGGVGEKLFF.

The chain recombines TRBV10-3 with TRBJ2-7; D gene ambiguous. Trimming left V 10 bases short and J 2 bases short, with 18 bases between. The germline V gene has CDR1 ENHRY and CDR2 SYGVKD. CDR3 length equals 14 residues. CDR3 amino acids: CATLPRLQTYEQYF. CDR3 bases: TGTGCCACCCTACCGCGGCTCCAAACCTACGAGCAGTACTTC.

V is TRBV6-2 or TRBV6-3 and J is TRBJ1-3; tentatively, D is TRBD1 (5 bases). The germline V gene encodes CDR1 MNHEY and CDR2 SVGEGT. The CDR3 is 15 residues long. V was trimmed by 6 bases and J by 2 bases, leaving 14 bases between them. The CDR3 is CASSLLGGTGNTIYF. For the CDR3, the DNA is TGTGCCAGCAGCCTGCTCGGGGGGACTGGAAACACCATATATTTT.

This clone appeared a single time. The genes are TRBV18 and TRBJ2-3; 8 bases fit TRBD1. Germline CDR1 is KGHSH and CDR2 is LQKENI. Losses at the gene ends were 2 bases for V and 5 bases for J; bases not matched to a gene: 9. CDR3 length: 16 amino acids. The DNA of the CDR3 is TGTGCCAGCTCACCAGGGGCGGGGACAGGCGGAGATACGCAGTATTTT. Protein product: CASSPGAGTGGDTQYF.

The V and J genes are TRBV10-3 and TRBJ2-7; 9 nucleotides align to TRBD1. This CDR3 spans 13 amino acids. The germline gives CDR1 ENHRY, CDR2 SYGVKD. Trimming took 6 bases from V and 5 from J; bases not matched to a gene: 5. This CDR3 is CAIRQGANNEQYF. The DNA of the CDR3 is TGTGCCATCAGACAGGGGGCTAATAACGAGCAGTACTTC.

The chain is built from TRBV12-5 and TRBJ2-7, with a tentative D call TRBD2 (6 bases). Germline V CDR1 and CDR2: LGHNT, FRNRAP. The CDR3 is made up of 16 amino acids. V was clipped by 2 bases and J by 3 bases, with 17 bases between them. The CDR3 nucleotides are TGTGCTAGTGGTTTGCCCCACGGGACTCAACACTACGAGCAGTACTTC. It is translated as CASGLPHGTQHYEQYF.

V is TRBV7-3 and J is TRBJ2-1; D possibly corresponds to TRBD1 (7 bases). The ends were cut back, 4 bases at V and 1 base at J, with 17 bases in the middle. There are 17 residues in the CDR3. CDR1 is SGHTA, CDR2 FQGTGA, per germline. Written as DNA, the CDR3 is TGTGCCAGCAGCTCGACCCCCAGGGGGGCGTCCTACAATGAGCAGTTCTTC. Translation: CASSSTPRGASYNEQFF. Supplemented by reference TRBV7-3 and TRBJ2-1, the full variable domain reads GAGVSQTPSNKVTEKGKYVELRCDPISGHTALYWYRQSLGQGPEFLIYFQGTGAADDSGLPNDRFFAVRPEGSVSTLKIQRTERGDSAVYLCASSSTPRGASYNEQFFGPGTRLTVL.

This sequence joins TRBV9 and TRBJ2-5; unclear D gene. The germline V and J ends were trimmed by 4 bases and 5 bases, with 12 bases remaining between them. The CDR3 is 13 amino acids. Germline V lookup: CDR1 SGDLS, CDR2 YYNGEE. The CDR3 bases are TGTGCCAGCAGCTCTAGAGTGCGGGAGACCCAGTACTTC. It codes for CASSSRVRETQYF.

The chain uses TRBV5-6 and TRBJ2-2; 10 positions agree with TRBD2. V dropped 0 bases and J dropped 7; count of bases not matched to a gene: 3. Looked up from germline, CDR1 is SGHDT and CDR2 is YYEEEE. The length of the CDR3 is 15 residues. The DNA for the CDR3 is TGTGCCAGCAGCTTGGTTGGACTAGCGGTCGGGGAGCTGTTTTTT. This codes for CASSLVGLAVGELFF.

This clone has just a few counts. The genes are TRBV3-1 (or the pseudogene TRBV3-2) and TRBJ2-1; TRBD1 agrees at 12 bases. Germline assignment: CDR1 LGHDT and CDR2 YNNKEL (reference sequence). Unmatched junction bases numbered 11, after V lost 4 bases and J lost 10 bases. The CDR3 is 16 amino acids. DNA of the CDR3: TGTGCCAGCAGCCCCCGTCGGGACAGGGGGCGCAGGGAGCAGTTCTTC. Translation: CASSPRRDRGRREQFF.

The chain has TRBV6-5 and TRBJ1-4; no firm D call. The germline gives CDR1 MNHEY, CDR2 SVGAGI. Trimming cost V 2 bases and J 9 bases, with 13 bases left between them. There are 14 residues in the CDR3. CDR3 in amino acids: CASSYEGSRKKLFF. In DNA, the CDR3 is TGTGCCAGCAGTTACGAAGGGAGTCGGAAAAAACTGTTTTTT.

The chain combines TRBV7-3 with TRBJ1-2; 7 nucleotides agree with TRBD1. This CDR3 region has 14 residues. J gave up 7 bases and V 2 bases, and 7 bases lay outside the gene matches. Germline CDR1 SGHTA, CDR2 FQGTGA. In DNA form, the CDR3 reads TGTGCCAGCAGCTTAGGACAGGCTCGTACTGGCTACACCTTC. Translation gives CASSLGQARTGYTF.

The gene calls are TRBV20-1 and TRBJ2-3; D not resolved. The length of the CDR3 is 11 residues. V was trimmed by 5 bases and J by 6 bases, leaving 9 bases between them. The germline V gene encodes CDR1 DFQATT and CDR2 SNEGSKA (reference sequence). The CDR3 DNA follows: TGCAGTGCTGTTAAAGCTGATACGCAGTATTTT. Protein product: CSAVKADTQYF.

This clone was found once. The chain employs TRBV19 and TRBJ2-5; 9 positions match TRBD2. The V segment lost 3 bases and the J segment 0 bases; nucleotides outside the gene matches: 2. Germline V gene data show CDR1 as LNHDA and CDR2 as SQIVND (reference sequence). This CDR3 contains 15 residues. CDR3 bases: TGTGCCAGTAGTATCCTAGCGGGGAACCAAGAGACCCAGTACTTC. Its translation is CASSILAGNQETQYF.

The chain recombines TRBV2 with TRBJ2-3; D possibly corresponds to TRBD1 (6 bases). The CDR3 covers 16 residues. Trimming shortened V by 5 bases and J by 2 bases, and 17 bases separated the two germline ends. Germline CDR1 and CDR2: SNHLY and FYNNEI. This CDR3 is CASSPRSNRATDTQYF. The CDR3 DNA is TGTGCCAGCAGTCCAAGGTCAAACAGGGCCACAGATACGCAGTATTTT. Combining the CDR3 with reference TRBV2 and TRBJ2-3 gives the whole variable domain EPEVTQTPSHQVTQMGQEVILRCVPISNHLYFYWYRQILGQKVEFLVSFYNNEISEKSEIFDDQFSVERPDGSNFTLKIRSTKLEDSAMYFCASSPRSNRATDTQYFGPGTRLTVL.

The chain uses TRBV10-3 and TRBJ1-2, with no clear D. V was shortened by 0 bases and J by 5 bases, with 4 bases between the two germline ends. Per germline, CDR1 ENHRY and CDR2 SYGVKD. This CDR3 is 12 amino acids long. The DNA for the CDR3 is TGTGCCATCAGTGAGTCATCATATGGCTACACCTTC. Its protein product is CAISESSYGYTF.

The chain has TRBV29-1 and TRBJ1-1; 7 bases are shared with TRBD1. The CDR3 runs 11 residues. CDR1 is SQVTM and CDR2 is ANQGSEA in the germline V gene. The CDR3 nucleotides read TGCAGTACAGGGGAGAACACTGAAGCTTTCTTT. Protein sequence: CSTGENTEAFF.

This chain uses TRBV2 with TRBJ2-2; TRBD2 is a possible D gene (5 bases). Germline V CDR1 and CDR2: SNHLY, FYNNEI. The V and J ends lost 4 bases and 8 bases respectively, with 8 bases between them. The CDR3 spans 12 residues. The DNA of the CDR3 is TGTGCCAGCAGTGGGTTAGCGGGGGAGCTGTTTTTT. Amino acids: CASSGLAGELFF. Filled out from reference TRBV2 and TRBJ2-2, the complete variable domain reads EPEVTQTPSHQVTQMGQEVILRCVPISNHLYFYWYRQILGQKVEFLVSFYNNEISEKSEIFDDQFSVERPDGSNFTLKIRSTKLEDSAMYFCASSGLAGELFFGEGSRLTVL.

The V call is TRBV19, the J call TRBJ1-3; D might be TRBD1 (6 bases). CDR1 is LNHDA, CDR2 SQIVND, per germline (reference sequence). V lost 4 bases to trimming and J lost 4 bases, with 14 bases between them. The CDR3 consists of 15 residues. The CDR3 nucleotides are TGTGCCAGTAGTAACAGGGACCCACCGGGAAACACCATATATTTT. Its translation is CASSNRDPPGNTIYF.

There are a few counts of this clone. The chain has TRBV11-2 and TRBJ1-4; 7 bases agree with TRBD1. The junction had 2 bases not matched to a gene; V was cut back by 1 base and J by 0 bases. The CDR3 totals 16 residues. Germline-derived CDR1 and CDR2 are SGHAT and FQNNGV. CDR3 sequence reads: CASSLVGQPTNEKLFF. In nucleotides, the CDR3 is TGTGCCAGCAGCTTAGTGGGACAGCCAACTAATGAAAAACTGTTTTTT. Full variable domain (rest looked up from reference TRBV11-2 and TRBJ1-4): EAGVAQSPRYKIIEKRQSVAFWCNPISGHATLYWYQQILGQGPKLLIQFQNNGVVDDSQLPKDRFSAERLKGVDSTLKIQPAKLEDSAVYLCASSLVGQPTNEKLFFGSGTQLSVL.

This clone was detected once. The CDR3 here is CASRSTILGDSYGYTF. CDR3 bases: TGTGCCAGCAGATCGACCATTCTGGGGGACAGCTATGGCTACACCTTC. The chain combines TRBV28 with TRBJ1-2, with 7 bases that match TRBD1. This CDR3 region has 16 residues. Trimming cost V 6 bases and J 4 bases; bases outside gene matches: 14. Germline loops: CDR1 MDHEN, CDR2 SYDVKM.

This rearrangement joins TRBV2 to TRBJ2-5; 12 bases are shared with TRBD2. J lost 5 bases, V lost 3 bases, and 4 bases had no gene match. Germline-derived CDR1 and CDR2 are SNHLY and FYNNEI. This CDR3 is built from 15 residues. CDR3 in amino acids: CASSEGLAGTETQYF. DNA for the CDR3: TGTGCCAGCAGTGAGGGACTAGCGGGTACGGAGACCCAGTACTTC.

The chain carries TRBV7-2 and TRBJ1-2; 7 bases match TRBD1. The CDR3 is made up of 13 amino acids. The germline V gene encodes CDR1 SGHTA and CDR2 FQGNSA. The V and J ends lost 5 bases and 8 bases, in that order; junction bases with no gene match: 8. The CDR3 here is CASSTPTGSGYTF. CDR3 coding DNA: TGTGCCAGCAGCACACCGACAGGGTCCGGCTACACCTTC.

V and J are TRBV7-8 and TRBJ2-3; the D gene is possibly TRBD2 (5 bases). V was trimmed by 0 bases and J by 6 bases, leaving 13 bases between them. CDR3 length equals 15 residues. Germline V gene data show CDR1 as SGHVS and CDR2 as FQNEAQ. CDR3 loop: CASSLAQLRGDTQYF. The CDR3 DNA sequence: TGTGCCAGCAGCTTAGCTCAACTGAGAGGGGATACGCAGTATTTT.

This chain joins TRBV5-1 and TRBJ1-6; D possibly corresponds to TRBD1 (6 bases). Germline-derived CDR1 and CDR2 are SGHRS and YFSETQ. This CDR3 is 16 amino acids long. Trimming left V 5 bases short and J 9 bases short, with 21 bases between. Here the CDR3 reads CASSNGGPHGGSPLHF. CDR3 bases: TGCGCCAGCAGTAATGGGGGCCCTCATGGAGGTTCACCCCTCCACTTT.

The chain links TRBV5-1 to TRBJ2-2; perhaps TRBD1 as D (6 bases). The germline gives CDR1 SGHRS, CDR2 YFSETQ. Trimming left V 3 bases short and J 7 bases short, with 19 bases between. The CDR3 has 16 residues. DNA for the CDR3: TGCGCCAGCAGCTCCGGGACAACGGGGTCGGGCGGGGAGCTGTTTTTT. Residues: CASSSGTTGSGGELFF.

The chain uses TRBV10-3 and TRBJ2-6; tentatively, D is TRBD1 (8 bases). From germline, CDR1 is ENHRY and CDR2 SYGVKD. This CDR3 region has 15 residues. V was pared by 10 bases and J by 3 bases, with 16 bases between. Here the CDR3 reads CATGGQVNGANVLTF. For the CDR3, the DNA is TGTGCCACGGGGGGACAGGTCAATGGGGCCAACGTCCTGACTTTC.

The V and J genes are TRBV14 and TRBJ1-5, with TRBD1 matching 7 bases. CDR1 and CDR2 (germline): SGHDN, FVKESK. This CDR3 has 13 amino acids. Trimming removed 4 bases from V and 7 bases from J; junction bases left unmatched: 4. The CDR3 coding sequence is TGTGCCAGCAGCCGAAACAGGGGACAGCCCCAGCATTTT. The encoded protein is CASSRNRGQPQHF.

The chain uses TRBV19 and TRBJ2-1; TRBD2 aligns across 11 bases. Losses at the gene ends were 4 bases for V and 0 bases for J; bases not matched to a gene: 5. This CDR3 comprises 17 residues. Germline V gene data show CDR1 as LNHDA and CDR2 as SQIVND (reference sequence). For the CDR3, the DNA is TGTGCCAGTAGTACAGGGACTAGCGGCAGCTCCTACAATGAGCAGTTCTTC. Translated, it gives CASSTGTSGSSYNEQFF.